This is a list of T cell receptor beta chains from one sample in a study of blood T cell repertoires in COVID-19. Sequenced by immunoSEQ multiplex PCR; TCRdb stores in-frame clones only, minus some. The table lists over 100,000 clones, over 80% of them singletons. The sample was peripheral blood. These receptors were taken from an older woman with acute or convalescent COVID-19. CDR3s leave out the opening cysteine and the closing phenylalanine or tryptophan.

v_call: TRBV2; cdr3_length: 13; cdr3_aa: ASSDWGQKAYEQY
v_call: TRBV12-3/TRBV12-4; cdr3_length: 10; cdr3_aa: ASSSQDRGAF
v_call: TRBV6-5; cdr3_length: 13; cdr3_aa: ASSYSGASNSPLH
v_call: TRBV25-1; cdr3_length: 15; cdr3_aa: ASSASLGQGSQETQY
v_call: TRBV27; cdr3_length: 9; cdr3_aa: ATRTGTEAF
v_call: TRBV6-2/TRBV6-3; cdr3_length: 16; cdr3_aa: ASSFLLAGGPGSDTQY
v_call: TRBV7-8; cdr3_length: 14; cdr3_aa: ASSLGGGGWLETQY
v_call: TRBV18; cdr3_length: 13; cdr3_aa: ASSQTSGGSYEQY
v_call: TRBV21-1; cdr3_length: 15; cdr3_aa: ASSKGRTGKTGNTIY
v_call: TRBV7-9; cdr3_length: 12; cdr3_aa: ASSSGGNYNEQF
v_call: TRBV5-4; cdr3_length: 13; cdr3_aa: ASGGTGSTRTEAF
v_call: TRBV27; cdr3_length: 14; cdr3_aa: ASSRGGGLAKGTQY
v_call: TRBV9; cdr3_length: 13; cdr3_aa: ASSSAGADNSPLH
v_call: TRBV28; cdr3_length: 12; cdr3_aa: ASRPPGGGGEQY
v_call: TRBV9; cdr3_length: 14; cdr3_aa: ASSVVGLAGFDTQY
v_call: TRBV3-1/TRBV3-2; cdr3_length: 14; cdr3_aa: ASSPLRAGSGGAQH
v_call: TRBV15; cdr3_length: 14; cdr3_aa: ATSRGYTGGPGEQF
v_call: TRBV28; cdr3_length: 13; cdr3_aa: ASSSSDRRREKLF
v_call: TRBV10-3; cdr3_length: 14; cdr3_aa: AISESGGRVSSEQY
v_call: TRBV3-1/TRBV3-2; cdr3_length: 13; cdr3_aa: ASSQAGRLNTEAF
v_call: TRBV6-5; cdr3_length: 12; cdr3_aa: ASSLSGEGQPQH
v_call: TRBV7-9; cdr3_length: 13; cdr3_aa: ASSSTGISGNTIY
v_call: TRBV30; cdr3_length: 12; cdr3_aa: AWSQGSSNQPQH
v_call: TRBV9; cdr3_length: 12; cdr3_aa: ASSVEGASYGYT
v_call: TRBV18; cdr3_length: 15; cdr3_aa: ASSPLQGLESSYEQY
v_call: TRBV18; cdr3_length: 12; cdr3_aa: ASSLRTFQETQY
v_call: TRBV24-1; cdr3_length: 11; cdr3_aa: ATKDRAEDTQY
v_call: TRBV5-4; cdr3_length: 16; cdr3_aa: ASSPGGGLRNMNTEAF
v_call: TRBV7-2; cdr3_length: 13; cdr3_aa: ASTVGATGGNTIY
v_call: TRBV6-5; cdr3_length: 10; cdr3_aa: ASKSGAYEQY
v_call: TRBV5-1; cdr3_length: 15; cdr3_aa: ASSGRGGTNSGNTIY
v_call: TRBV6-5; cdr3_length: 12; cdr3_aa: ASRTSGRVGELF
v_call: TRBV12-3/TRBV12-4; cdr3_length: 11; cdr3_aa: ASSLKPAYEQY
v_call: TRBV19; cdr3_length: 18; cdr3_aa: ASSPQLTSGGVASSYEQY
v_call: TRBV19; cdr3_length: 13; cdr3_aa: ASSIGGSNYNEQF
v_call: TRBV5-4; cdr3_length: 11; cdr3_aa: ASSFSGGGELF
v_call: TRBV4-2; cdr3_length: 14; cdr3_aa: ASSQETGGPGNTIY